The 30 T cell receptor beta chains listed next were all sequenced from one sample in a study of human T cells and chemical hapten exposure. Specified treatment: therapeutic diphenylcyclopropenone sensitization with weekly scalp DPC. In the library, unique molecular identifiers were attached to individual cDNA molecules. MiXCR, applied by TCRdb to the reads, yields one record per CDR3 protein. The sample carries over 1,500 distinct CDR3 sequences, approximately 53% recorded once. Sequences were derived from whole blood, sampled before DPC sensitization or 2, 6, or about 24 weeks after (not recorded which). The receptors derive from an adult with alopecia areata. Some clones in this sample may be carry-over from other donors' samples. This table probably holds off-target reads from a library built for another chain.

This clonotype was detected a few times. V and J are TRBV7-6 and TRBJ2-5; possible D gene TRBD2, 6 bases. Trimming pared 4 bases from V and 5 bases from J, leaving 20 bases between. The CDR3 runs to 16 residues. CDR1 SGHVS and CDR2 FNYEAQ come from the germline V gene. CDR3 residues: CASSSGRLVLPETQYF. The CDR3 DNA follows: TGTGCCAGCAGCTCGGGACGACTAGTCCTCCCCGAGACCCAGTACTTC.

V gene TRBV9 combines with J gene TRBJ2-7, with TRBD1 matching over 7 bases. The CDR3 contains 13 residues. Germline CDR1 reads SGDLS; CDR2 reads YYNGEE. Trimming at V came to 3 bases and at J to 5 bases, leaving 5 bases not matched to a gene. This chain's CDR3 is CASSDGTVHEQYF. CDR3 nucleotide sequence: TGTGCCAGCAGCGACGGGACAGTACACGAGCAGTACTTC.

The chain has TRBV9 and TRBJ2-7; weak D call: TRBD1 (6 bases). V lost 3 bases to trimming and J lost 0 bases, with 10 bases between them. The CDR3 loop spans 14 amino acids. From germline, CDR1 is SGDLS and CDR2 YYNGEE. The DNA for the CDR3 is TGTGCCAGCAGCGAGGGGGACATCTCCTACGAGCAGTACTTC. Translating gives CASSEGDISYEQYF. Full variable domain (rest looked up from reference TRBV9 and TRBJ2-7): DSGVTQTPKHLITATGQRVTLRCSPRSGDLSVYWYQQSLDQGLQFLIQYYNGEERAKGNILERFSAQQFPDLHSELNLSSLELGDSALYFCASSEGDISYEQYFGPGTRLTVT.

The gene calls are TRBV10-3 and TRBJ1-1; tentatively, D is TRBD1 (5 bases). Trimming took 4 bases from V and 0 from J, leaving 15 bases between them. CDR3 length: 16 amino acids. Germline V gene lookup returns CDR1 ENHRY and CDR2 SYGVKD. The CDR3, as DNA: TGTGCCATCAGTGCAGACAGCCTCCTCATGAACACTGAAGCTTTCTTT. This encodes CAISADSLLMNTEAFF.

CDR3 sequence: CASSLTGYNEQFF. In DNA, the CDR3 is TGCGCCAGCAGCTTAACCGGTTACAATGAGCAGTTCTTC. The J gene is TRBJ2-1, the V gene TRBV5-1; D unclear. Per the germline V gene, CDR1 is SGHRS and CDR2 is YFSETQ. V was cut by 2 bases and J by 4 bases, with 7 bases left in between. This CDR3 is built from 13 residues.

The V and J genes are TRBV4-2 and TRBJ2-7, with TRBD2 matching 10 bases. With 1 base clipped from V and 7 bases from J, the junction kept 10 bases outside the gene matches. The germline gives CDR1 LGHNA, CDR2 YNFKEQ. The CDR3 runs to 16 residues. The CDR3 sequence: CASSQVLGTSGAEQYF. DNA for the CDR3: TGTGCCAGCAGCCAAGTATTAGGTACTAGCGGGGCAGAGCAGTACTTC.

The CDR3 sequence: CATSNSPGITDTQYF. CDR3 nucleotides: TGTGCCACCAGCAACAGTCCAGGGATCACAGATACGCAGTATTTT. The chain has TRBV15 and TRBJ2-3; a weak D match, TRBD1 (5 bases). Trimming pared 4 bases from V and 2 bases from J, leaving 13 bases between. The CDR3 contains 15 residues. Germline CDR1 and CDR2: LNHNV and YYDKDF (reference sequence).

This clonotype has only a few counts. The chain combines TRBV29-1 with TRBJ2-5; 13 bases map to TRBD2. CDR3 length: 13 amino acids. Per germline, CDR1 SQVTM and CDR2 ANQGSEA. J lost 4 bases, V lost 6 bases, and 2 bases had no gene match. CDR3 amino acids: CSVRTSGGETQYF. The CDR3 DNA follows: TGCAGCGTCCGGACTAGCGGGGGAGAGACCCAGTACTTC. Variable domain in full (rest from reference TRBV29-1 and TRBJ2-5): SAVISQKPSRDICQRGTSLTIQCQVDSQVTMMFWYRQQPGQSLTLIATANQGSEATYESGFVIDKFPISRPNLTFSTLTVSNMSPEDSSIYLCSVRTSGGETQYFGPGTRLLVL.

This clonotype was observed a few times. This chain uses TRBV6-1 with TRBJ2-7; TRBD1 might be the D (6 bases). The CDR3 loop spans 15 amino acids. Germline CDR1 is MNHNS and CDR2 is SASEGT. V shed 3 bases and J shed 0 bases, with 12 bases lying between them. As DNA, the CDR3 is TGTGCCAGCAGTGACCAACAGGGCGTCTCCTACGAGCAGTACTTC. Residues: CASSDQQGVSYEQYF.

The chain uses TRBV11-3 and TRBJ2-1, with D perhaps being TRBD1 or TRBD2 (5 bases each). V lost 5 bases and J 5 bases, leaving 19 bases between the germline ends. The CDR3 is 16 amino acids. CDR1 SGHNT and CDR2 YENEEA come from the germline V gene. This CDR3 is CASSGASGRTNNEQFF. The CDR3, as DNA: TGTGCCAGCAGCGGAGCCTCGGGACGGACAAACAATGAGCAGTTCTTC.

This clonotype was seen more than once but under ten times. This sequence joins TRBV29-1 and TRBJ2-7; D possibly uses TRBD1 or TRBD2 (5 bases each). Germline CDR1 reads SQVTM; CDR2 reads ANQGSEA. Trimming pared 4 bases from V and 2 bases from J, leaving 9 bases between. The CDR3 has 12 residues. The CDR3: CSVGGGTYEQYF. As DNA, the CDR3 is TGCAGCGTTGGTGGGGGAACCTACGAGCAGTACTTC.

The chain uses TRBV6-2 or TRBV6-3 and TRBJ2-3; D may be TRBD1 (5 bases). The CDR3 is 18 amino acids. Trimming took off 10 bases at V and 5 bases at J, with 31 bases between the two ends. Germline-derived CDR1 and CDR2 are MNHEY and SVGEGT. The CDR3 loop reads CATTTQPTWSKRGDTQYF. Here the CDR3 DNA reads TGTGCCACGACCACCCAACCCACCTGGTCCAAAAGGGGAGATACGCAGTATTTT.

This clonotype has only a few counts. This chain joins TRBV24-1 and TRBJ2-6; 7 bases map to TRBD1. Germline-derived CDR1 and CDR2 are KGHDR and SFDVKD. J gave up 2 bases and V 2 bases, and 2 bases lay outside the gene matches. CDR3 size: 16 residues. The CDR3 nucleotides are TGTGCCACCAGTGATTACGACAGGGCTGGGGCCAACGTCCTGACTTTC. It translates to CATSDYDRAGANVLTF.

The CDR3 sequence is CASTEGTSDQETQYF. The CDR3 coding sequence is TGTGCCAGTACGGAGGGGACTAGCGACCAAGAGACCCAGTACTTC. V usage is TRBV28 and J usage is TRBJ2-5; 10 nucleotides agree with TRBD2. This CDR3 has 15 amino acids. Germline CDR1 and CDR2: MDHEN and SYDVKM. The ends lost 9 bases at V and 0 bases at J; junction bases unmatched: 7.

This chain links TRBV9 with TRBJ2-6; a weak D match, TRBD1 (6 bases). Germline loops: CDR1 SGDLS, CDR2 YYNGEE. Trimming shortened V by 2 bases and J by 4 bases, and 19 bases separated the two germline ends. This CDR3 is 18 amino acids long. Here the CDR3 DNA reads TGTGCCAGCAGCGTCAGGGGCTCGTCGTCCACCGGGGCCAACGTCCTGACTTTC. Amino acids: CASSVRGSSSTGANVLTF.

The CDR3 region has the DNA TGTGCCAGCAGTTACCTGCAGGGTCCGTATGAGCAGTACTTC. Translation: CASSYLQGPYEQYF. This chain uses TRBV6-5 with TRBJ2-7; D is possibly TRBD1 (5 bases). Trimming left V 2 bases short and J 7 bases short, with 15 bases between. Germline V lookup: CDR1 MNHEY, CDR2 SVGAGI. The CDR3 runs 14 residues.

This clonotype was recorded only once. In nucleotides, the CDR3 is TGTGCCAGCAGCCTATATGGAAGCTACACCTTC. Translated, it gives CASSLYGSYTF. The chain links TRBV9 to TRBJ1-2, with D uncertain. The CDR3 is made up of 11 amino acids. V was pared by 4 bases and J by 9 bases, with 10 bases between. The germline gives CDR1 SGDLS, CDR2 YYNGEE. Looking up the rest from reference TRBV9 and TRBJ1-2 gives the full variable domain: DSGVTQTPKHLITATGQRVTLRCSPRSGDLSVYWYQQSLDQGLQFLIQYYNGEERAKGNILERFSAQQFPDLHSELNLSSLELGDSALYFCASSLYGSYTFGSGTRLTVV.

This clonotype was seen a handful of times. The chain employs TRBV5-1 and TRBJ2-3, with TRBD2 matching over 7 bases. The CDR3 has 15 residues. V dropped 4 bases and J dropped 2; count of bases not matched to a gene: 7. The germline gives CDR1 SGHRS, CDR2 YFSETQ. The CDR3 sequence is CASSGAGDHTDTQYF. CDR3 nucleotide sequence: TGCGCCAGCAGCGGTGCGGGGGATCACACAGATACGCAGTATTTT.

The sample holds a few counts of this clonotype. The rearrangement uses TRBV27 and TRBJ2-1; tentatively, D is TRBD1 (6 bases). Trimming took 6 bases from V and 4 from J, leaving 10 bases between them. This CDR3 is 13 amino acids long. From germline, CDR1 is MNHEY and CDR2 SMNVEV (reference sequence). The CDR3 sequence is CASRPGQYNEQFF. CDR3 nucleotide sequence: TGTGCCAGCAGACCTGGACAGTACAATGAGCAGTTCTTC.

The gene calls are TRBV28 and TRBJ2-1; D not certain. The CDR3 is made up of 14 amino acids. Germline loops: CDR1 MDHEN, CDR2 SYDVKM. V lost 2 bases to trimming and J lost 6 bases, with 11 bases between them. CDR3 region: CASSLGLTINEQFF. CDR3 DNA: TGTGCCAGCAGTTTAGGGCTAACCATCAATGAGCAGTTCTTC.

The chain recombines TRBV7-9 with TRBJ2-7, with a tentative D call TRBD1 (6 bases). V was clipped by 5 bases and J by 7 bases, with 15 bases between them. The CDR3 runs to 13 residues. The germline CDR1 and CDR2 sequences are SEHNR and FQNEAQ (reference sequence). CDR3 residues: CASSGRQEREQYF. As DNA, the CDR3 is TGTGCCAGCAGCGGAAGACAGGAGCGGGAGCAGTACTTC.

This clonotype showed up just a few times. The chain is built from TRBV5-4 and TRBJ2-1; D possibly corresponds to TRBD1 (6 bases). Trimming took off 6 bases at V and 12 bases at J, with 13 bases between the two ends. This CDR3 region has 11 residues. The germline V gene encodes CDR1 SGHNT and CDR2 YYREEE (reference sequence). The CDR3 region has the DNA TGTGCCAGCACAACAGGGAGAGGGCAGTTCTTC. Translation: CASTTGRGQFF.

This chain joins TRBV29-1 and TRBJ1-1; no definite D call. Trimming cost V 4 bases and J 8 bases, with 20 bases left between them. CDR3 length: 14 residues. Germline V gene data show CDR1 as SQVTM and CDR2 as ANQGSEA. The CDR3 nucleotides are TGCAGCGTTGGCCCCGGTGGAGGCGTTTCAGAAGCTTTCTTT. Encoded protein: CSVGPGGGVSEAFF.

This chain connects TRBV19 to TRBJ2-4, with 7 bases aligning to TRBD1. The CDR3 has 16 amino acids. Germline V CDR1 and CDR2: LNHDA, SQIVND (reference sequence). The junction had 12 bases not matched to a gene; V was cut back by 6 bases and J by 4 bases. The CDR3 DNA follows: TGTGCCAGTAGCAAAACAGGGGCTACCTGGAAAAACATTCAGTACTTC. Amino acids: CASSKTGATWKNIQYF.

J is TRBJ2-5 and V is TRBV11-2; no reliable D call. The germline CDR1 and CDR2 sequences are SGHAT and FQNNGV. The V end was cut by 3 bases, the J end by 7 bases, with 12 bases between. This CDR3 has 13 residues. The CDR3, as DNA: TGTGCCAGCAGCTTGGAACCCTCGGGGACCCAGTACTTC. It translates to CASSLEPSGTQYF.

This clonotype was detected only a few times. The J gene is TRBJ2-7, the V gene TRBV6-2 or TRBV6-3; D not resolved. Trimming cost V 5 bases and J 7 bases, with 9 bases left between them. Germline assignment: CDR1 MNHEY and CDR2 SVGEGT. The CDR3 is made up of 11 amino acids. The CDR3 reads CASSRLGEQYF. CDR3 DNA sequence: TGTGCCAGCAGTCGACTTGGGGAGCAGTACTTC.

V and J are TRBV6-5 and TRBJ2-7, with D uncertain. CDR3 length equals 13 residues. The V end lost 2 bases, the J end lost 3 bases, and 8 bases lay between the germline ends. Germline V CDR1 and CDR2: MNHEY, SVGAGI. The chain's CDR3 is CASSYNEHYEQYF. Written as DNA, the CDR3 is TGTGCCAGCAGTTACAACGAACACTACGAGCAGTACTTC.

J is TRBJ2-7 and V is TRBV29-1, with 11 bases that match TRBD1. The CDR3 contains 14 residues. Germline V gives CDR1 SQVTM, CDR2 ANQGSEA. V was clipped by 1 base and J by 5 bases; unmatched bases: 4. This CDR3 is CSVEGGQGANEQYF. The CDR3 DNA follows: TGCAGCGTTGAAGGTGGACAGGGGGCTAACGAGCAGTACTTC.

This chain connects TRBV2 to TRBJ2-1; D gene unclear. Deletions cut 10 bases from V and 2 bases from J, with 15 bases between. The germline V gene encodes CDR1 SNHLY and CDR2 FYNNEI. The CDR3 has 14 amino acids. This chain's CDR3 is CANPAGRTYNEQFF. The CDR3 DNA reads as TGTGCCAACCCCGCCGGGCGGACCTACAATGAGCAGTTCTTC.

The CDR3 loop is CASSDVGLSYEQYF. DNA of the CDR3: TGTGCCAGCAGTGATGTAGGGTTATCCTACGAGCAGTACTTC. This chain connects TRBV6-1 to TRBJ2-7; D is unclear. CDR1 and CDR2 from the germline V gene are MNHNS and SASEGT. The CDR3 covers 14 residues. Trimming took 3 bases from V and 1 from J, leaving 10 bases between them.